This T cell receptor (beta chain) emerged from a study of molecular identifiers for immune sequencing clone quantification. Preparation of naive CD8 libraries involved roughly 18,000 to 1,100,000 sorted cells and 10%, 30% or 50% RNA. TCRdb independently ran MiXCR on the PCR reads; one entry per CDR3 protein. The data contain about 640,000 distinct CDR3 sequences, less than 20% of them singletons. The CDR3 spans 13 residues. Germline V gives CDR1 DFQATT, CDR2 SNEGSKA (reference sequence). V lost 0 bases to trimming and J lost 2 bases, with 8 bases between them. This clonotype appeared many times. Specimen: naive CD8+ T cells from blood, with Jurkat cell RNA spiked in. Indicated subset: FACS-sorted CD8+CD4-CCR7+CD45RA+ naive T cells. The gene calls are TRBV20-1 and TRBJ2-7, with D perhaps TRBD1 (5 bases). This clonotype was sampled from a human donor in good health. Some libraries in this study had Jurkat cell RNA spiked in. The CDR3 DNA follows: TGCAGTGCTAGAGAGGGGCCCGCCTACGAGCAGTACTTC. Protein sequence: CSAREGPAYEQYF.